These 2 T cell receptor beta chains share one sample of origin, sequenced in a study of cytomegalovirus exposure and HLA in healthy donors. 13 Jbeta primers and 60 Vbeta primers were used for the PCR. Clones were sequenced by immunoSEQ multiplex PCR, and TCRdb holds only the in-frame ones, with some missing. This table has 150,000 or so clones, approximately 84% appearing once. Sequenced sample: PBMCs. The receptors here all came from a man aged 30-40 years in good health and CMV-seropositive.

CDR3 region: CAAIPGQGGNTEAFF. The CDR3 nucleotides are TGTGCCGCAATACCGGGACAGGGGGGAAACACTGAAGCTTTCTTT. The rearrangement uses TRBV6-1 and TRBJ1-1, with 11 nucleotides matching TRBD1. The CDR3 is 15 amino acids. The junction had 10 bases not matched to a gene; V was cut back by 11 bases and J by 2 bases. Germline V CDR1 and CDR2: MNHNS, SASEGT.

The V call is TRBV10-3, the J call TRBJ1-5; D not resolved. In germline, CDR1 is ENHRY, CDR2 SYGVKD. The CDR3 length is 18 residues. Trimming removed 9 bases at V and 0 bases at J, with 24 bases between. The CDR3 reads CAMPVAQLRRDSNQPQHF. The CDR3 DNA follows: TGTGCCATGCCCGTCGCCCAACTTCGGAGGGATAGCAATCAGCCCCAGCATTTT.